This TCR beta chain comes out of a study of tumor-infiltrating lymphocytes in primary liver carcinoma. General study results and limits: Lower overlap was observed for tumor-adjacent and tumor-blood pairs relative to tumor region pairs. Roughly 7.5-25% of top clones, and no more, occurred in all five tumor regions.

The V gene's germline CDR1 is SQVTM and CDR2 ANQGSEA. The CDR3 spans 14 residues. Trimming pared 6 bases from V and 2 bases from J, leaving 11 bases between. For each extraction, RNA and DNA were obtained together from 20-30 mg of unsorted bulk tissue. From 500 ng of total RNA, TCR beta-specific cDNA was reverse-transcribed using a constant-region primer. The TCR beta library was amplified through three nested multiplex PCR rounds in a modified ARM-PCR procedure. In the first two PCR rounds, TRBV1-TRBV30 forward primers were paired with a C-beta reverse primer, and each round lasted roughly 9 cycles. TCRdb re-called the multiplex PCR reads through MiXCR, storing one row per CDR3 protein. The sample contains nearly 45,000 distinct CDR3 sequences, around 70% of which appear only once. With respect to this clonotype: Its antigen is not known.

Sequencing was performed on liver tumor tissue from sampling region 2. As for subset: tumor region T2, inferior pole. The receptor was isolated from a man between 40 and 49 years old with primary liver carcinoma and hepatitis B virus infection. The chain combines TRBV29-1 with TRBJ2-6; D ambiguous. The chain's CDR3 is CSVEWQTGANVLTF. The CDR3 DNA follows: TGCAGCGTCGAATGGCAAACTGGGGCCAACGTCCTGACTTTC. The variable domain in full, with the rest retrieved from reference TRBV29-1 and TRBJ2-6, is SAVISQKPSRDICQRGTSLTIQCQVDSQVTMMFWYRQQPGQSLTLIATANQGSEATYESGFVIDKFPISRPNLTFSTLTVSNMSPEDSSIYLCSVEWQTGANVLTFGAGSRLTVL.